These 26 T cell receptor beta chains came from one sample sequenced in a study of blood T cell repertoires in COVID-19. Clones were read by immunoSEQ multiplex PCR, and TCRdb kept only the in-frame ones, dropping some. The top ten clones hold under 8.5% of a sample with about 350,000 clones, about 86% of them seen once. The sequencing sample was made of peripheral blood. The receptors shown here come from an older woman with COVID-19, enrolled during active disease.

The V gene is TRBV4-3, the J gene TRBJ1-4; no clear D gene. Trimming took 4 bases from V and 0 from J, leaving 12 bases between them. The germline V gene encodes CDR1 LGHNA and CDR2 YSLEER. CDR3 length equals 16 residues. The CDR3 nucleotides are TGCGCCAGCAGCCGCGATGACACCGCAACTAATGAAAAACTGTTTTTT. The encoded protein is CASSRDDTATNEKLFF.

V is TRBV5-1 and J is TRBJ2-5; TRBD2 agrees at 10 bases. The CDR3 is 15 residues long. Germline V gene data show CDR1 as SGHRS and CDR2 as YFSETQ. With V trimmed by 5 bases and J by 7 bases, 11 bases remained unmatched. The CDR3 DNA follows: TGCGCCAGCAGTACGACCCTAGCGGGGGCGGGGACCCAGTACTTC. Protein product: CASSTTLAGAGTQYF.

V is TRBV27 and J is TRBJ2-3; D gene uncertain. This CDR3 comprises 12 residues. Germline values: CDR1 MNHEY, CDR2 SMNVEV (reference sequence). Trimming cost V 4 bases and J 3 bases, with 5 bases left between them. The CDR3 nucleotides are TGTGCCAGCAGTTCCCCGACAGATACGCAGTATTTT. Amino acids: CASSSPTDTQYF.

The chain has TRBV30 and TRBJ2-3; D may be TRBD2 (6 bases). V lost 7 bases and J lost 1, with 15 bases in between. The germline CDR1 and CDR2 sequences are GTSNPN and SVGIG (reference sequence). The length of the CDR3 is 14 residues. CDR3 amino acids: CAFSSPGGTDTQYF. The CDR3 DNA is TGTGCCTTTTCCAGCCCGGGGGGCACAGATACGCAGTATTTT. Full variable domain (outside the CDR3, taken from reference TRBV30 and TRBJ2-3): SQTIHQWPATLVQPVGSPLSLECTVEGTSNPNLYWYRQAAGRGLQLLFYSVGIGQISSEVPQNLSASRPQDRQFILSSKKLLLSDSGFYLCAFSSPGGTDTQYFGPGTRLTVL.

The chain links TRBV7-8 to TRBJ1-2; no firm D call. Germline CDR1 and CDR2: SGHVS and FQNEAQ. This CDR3 comprises 14 residues. Trimming left V 0 bases short and J 3 bases short, with 8 bases between. CDR3 residues: CASSLAASYYGYTF. DNA of the CDR3: TGTGCCAGCAGCTTAGCGGCATCTTACTATGGCTACACCTTC.

The J gene is TRBJ2-3, the V gene TRBV24-1, with a tentative D call TRBD2 (7 bases). The CDR3 length is 13 residues. Germline CDR1 is KGHDR and CDR2 is SFDVKD. V lost 7 bases and J 6 bases, leaving 13 bases between the germline ends. CDR3 nucleotides: TGTGCCACCAGAGGGGGGGCAGGCGATACGCAGTATTTT. It is translated as CATRGGAGDTQYF.

V is TRBV6-2 or TRBV6-3 and J is TRBJ2-1; the match to TRBD2 covers 8 bases. Germline V gene data show CDR1 as MNHEY and CDR2 as SVGEGT. The junction had 1 base not matched to a gene; V was cut back by 6 bases and J by 3 bases. This CDR3 is 13 amino acids long. The CDR3 spells CASSGGDYNEQFF. As DNA, the CDR3 is TGTGCCAGCAGCGGGGGGGACTACAATGAGCAGTTCTTC.

V usage is TRBV27 and J usage is TRBJ1-4; D perhaps matches TRBD1 (6 bases). The CDR3 sequence is 14 residues long. Germline assignment: CDR1 MNHEY and CDR2 SMNVEV (reference sequence). V shed 4 bases and J shed 7 bases, with 13 bases lying between them. CDR3: CASSSQGGSEKLFF. CDR3 nucleotide sequence: TGTGCCAGCAGTTCACAGGGAGGGAGTGAAAAACTGTTTTTT.

The chain is built from TRBV10-1 and TRBJ1-1, with 7 bases that match TRBD1. CDR3 length: 14 amino acids. CDR1 and CDR2 (germline): WNHNN, SYGVQD (reference sequence). V shed 4 bases, J shed 4 bases, and the junction held 6 bases outside the gene matches. The CDR3 DNA is TGCGCCAGCAGTGGGACAGGAATGGGCACTGAAGCTTTCTTT. Translating it yields CASSGTGMGTEAFF.

The chain recombines TRBV10-3 with TRBJ2-3, with TRBD2 matching over 9 bases. This CDR3 is 16 amino acids long. Germline lookup yields CDR1 ENHRY and CDR2 SYGVKD. V shed 5 bases, J shed 3 bases, and the junction held 9 bases outside the gene matches. This CDR3 reads CAISSGSGGLTDTQYF. The CDR3 DNA reads TGTGCCATCAGTTCGGGGAGCGGGGGGCTGACAGATACGCAGTATTTT.

The chain combines TRBV6-5 with TRBJ2-1, with 14 bases that match TRBD2. The length of the CDR3 is 15 residues. CDR1 is MNHEY and CDR2 is SVGAGI in the germline V gene. Trimming took 6 bases from V and 8 from J; bases not matched to a gene: 6. The CDR3 sequence is CASSGLAGGLHEQFF. The CDR3 nucleotides read TGTGCCAGCAGCGGACTAGCGGGGGGCCTCCATGAGCAGTTCTTC.

The V gene is TRBV6-5, the J gene TRBJ1-3; possibly TRBD1 for D (6 bases). CDR3 length: 15 residues. V lost 7 bases and J 1 base, leaving 14 bases between the germline ends. Germline V gene sequence: CDR1 MNHEY, CDR2 SVGAGI. The CDR3 spells CASKVLQGSGNTIYF. CDR3 sequence (DNA): TGTGCCAGCAAAGTACTTCAGGGGTCTGGAAACACCATATATTTT.

The rearrangement links TRBV4-2 to TRBJ1-2; 8 bases align to TRBD1. V was pared by 3 bases and J by 8 bases, with 14 bases of the junction left unmatched. This CDR3 has 16 amino acids. Germline V gene data show CDR1 as LGHNA and CDR2 as YNFKEQ. CDR3: CASSHSSGQGALGYTF. DNA of the CDR3: TGTGCCAGCAGCCATTCGAGCGGGCAGGGGGCGCTGGGCTACACCTTC.

The table lists this clone with a few counts. The rearrangement uses TRBV7-9 and TRBJ1-6; D is ambiguous. CDR3 length: 12 residues. Germline V CDR1 and CDR2: SEHNR, FQNEAQ (reference sequence). V dropped 1 base and J dropped 14 bases, with 9 bases sitting between them. The CDR3 protein is CASSLGREALHF. The CDR3 DNA is TGTGCCAGCAGCTTAGGCCGGGAGGCCCTCCACTTT.

The rearrangement uses TRBV10-3 and TRBJ1-2, with no clear D. In germline, CDR1 is ENHRY, CDR2 SYGVKD. The CDR3 extends over 15 amino acids. Between the trimmed V and J ends, which lost 4 bases and 0 bases, there was a span of 12 bases. CDR3 sequence (DNA): TGTGCCATCAGTGCTATACAGAGATCTAACTATGGCTACACCTTC. This codes for CAISAIQRSNYGYTF.

DNA for the CDR3: TGTGCCAGCAGTTTACGGCAGGGGGCTATAACTGAAGCTTTCTTT. As protein: CASSLRQGAITEAFF. V and J are TRBV28 and TRBJ1-1, with 8 bases fitting TRBD1. With V trimmed by 2 bases and J by 5 bases, 7 bases remained unmatched. The CDR3 has 15 residues. CDR1 and CDR2 from the germline V gene are MDHEN and SYDVKM.

The chain is built from TRBV5-1 and TRBJ1-4, with unresolved D. V was clipped by 4 bases and J by 8 bases, with 12 bases between them. The germline gives CDR1 SGHRS, CDR2 YFSETQ. There are 13 residues in the CDR3. The CDR3, as DNA: TGCGCCAGCAGCCCCGGAGGTTGGGAAAAACTGTTTTTT. Its protein product is CASSPGGWEKLFF.

The V gene is TRBV30, the J gene TRBJ1-5, with TRBD1 identical over 7 bases. Germline CDR1 and CDR2: GTSNPN and SVGIG (reference sequence). The J segment lost 4 bases and the V segment lost 3 bases, leaving 9 bases of the junction unmatched. There are 15 residues in the CDR3. The chain's CDR3 is CAWRDDRDRNQPQHF. CDR3 bases: TGTGCCTGGAGGGATGACAGGGACAGAAATCAGCCCCAGCATTTT.

This chain links TRBV5-1 with TRBJ2-3, with 16 bases fitting TRBD2. From germline, CDR1 is SGHRS and CDR2 YFSETQ. CDR3 length: 18 residues. V gave up 1 base and J gave up 4 bases; unmatched junction bases: 6. The CDR3 is CASSLYGTSGGAADTQYF. The CDR3 nucleotides read TGCGCCAGCAGCTTGTACGGGACTAGCGGGGGGGCGGCAGATACGCAGTATTTT.

Turning to this clone: The same CDR3 can be traced to other DNA sequences in this sample. The genes are TRBV20-1 and TRBJ2-3; D uncertain. Germline values: CDR1 DFQATT, CDR2 SNEGSKA (reference sequence). CDR3 length: 11 amino acids. Trimming cost V 5 bases and J 2 bases, with 5 bases left between them. The CDR3 nucleotides read TGCAGTGCTCCCTCCACAGATACGCAGTATTTT. It translates to CSAPSTDTQYF.

This chain uses TRBV9 with TRBJ2-1; 12 bases are shared with TRBD2. Germline V gives CDR1 SGDLS, CDR2 YYNGEE. Trimming removed 4 bases from V and 4 bases from J; junction bases left unmatched: 6. The CDR3 runs to 16 residues. The CDR3 here is CASSPGLAGPYNEQFF. DNA of the CDR3: TGTGCCAGCAGCCCCGGACTAGCGGGGCCATACAATGAGCAGTTCTTC.

This clone was seen a single time. The rearrangement uses TRBV4-2 and TRBJ1-1; a possible D gene is TRBD1 (6 bases). The CDR3 loop spans 16 amino acids. Germline V gives CDR1 LGHNA, CDR2 YNFKEQ. V lost 4 bases to trimming and J lost 0 bases, with 15 bases between them. The CDR3 nucleotides read TGTGCCAGCAGCCTCATGACAGGAAACATGAACACTGAAGCTTTCTTT. Its protein is CASSLMTGNMNTEAFF.

This clone is a singleton in its sample. The chain uses TRBV5-4 and TRBJ2-2; 7 bases agree with TRBD1. Trimming took 1 base from V and 1 from J; bases not matched to a gene: 1. CDR1 and CDR2 (germline): SGHNT, YYREEE (reference sequence). The CDR3 totals 15 residues. CDR3 amino acids: CASSLRTGNTGELFF. CDR3 in DNA: TGTGCCAGCAGCTTGAGGACAGGGAACACCGGGGAGCTGTTTTTT. The complete variable domain, with remaining parts taken from reference TRBV5-4 and TRBJ2-2, reads ETGVTQSPTHLIKTRGQQVTLRCSSQSGHNTVSWYQQALGQGPQFIFQYYREEENGRGNFPPRFSGLQFPNYSSELNVNALELDDSALYLCASSLRTGNTGELFFGEGSRLTVL.

V gene TRBV10-3 combines with J gene TRBJ2-5; weak D call: TRBD2 (6 bases). The germline V gene has CDR1 ENHRY and CDR2 SYGVKD. Trimming cost V 4 bases and J 5 bases, with 14 bases left between them. The CDR3 sequence is 14 residues long. The CDR3 DNA follows: TGTGCCATCAGTGTTGTGGGGGGAGACGAGACCCAGTACTTC. Its protein product is CAISVVGGDETQYF.

The chain couples TRBV29-1 to TRBJ1-5; TRBD1 matches 10 bases. Germline CDR1 SQVTM, CDR2 ANQGSEA. Unmatched junction bases numbered 5, after V lost 6 bases and J lost 6 bases. This CDR3 is built from 13 residues. In DNA, the CDR3 is TGCAGCGTGGGGACAGGGGTGGGTCAGCCCCAGCATTTT. Protein product: CSVGTGVGQPQHF.

The gene calls are TRBV9 and TRBJ1-2; 7 bases align to TRBD1. V gave up 3 bases and J gave up 5 bases; unmatched junction bases: 7. CDR3 length equals 14 residues. Germline V gives CDR1 SGDLS, CDR2 YYNGEE. CDR3 amino acids: CASSAVGGYYGYTF. The CDR3 DNA reads as TGTGCCAGCAGCGCCGTAGGGGGCTATTATGGCTACACCTTC.